Listed below are T cell receptor beta chains from one sample, sequenced in a study of patients and donors after allogeneic stem cell transplantation. TCRdb independently ran MiXCR on the RT-PCR reads; one entry per CDR3 protein. The data contain about 4,100 distinct CDR3 sequences, 24% of them seen just once; the ten biggest clones take up roughly 17%. The source material was blood, either unsorted or a sorted T cell fraction (not recorded which). These receptors originate from a human donor who was either an allogeneic HSCT recipient or a stem cell or donor lymphocyte infusion donor (not recorded which). It is not recorded whose cells these are; they may come from a transplant donor. Each CDR3 is given with its conserved first and last residue. A D gene is named only where the DNA matches it firmly. Where a row states a size, it is once, few, many or the class of an expanded clone; other rows omit it.

>.|.|TRBJ1-1|TRBV11-3
CASSLGQVGSEAFF
TGTGCCAGCAGCTTAGGGCAGGTAGGCTCTGAAGCTTTCTTT
>.|TRBD2|TRBJ2-3|TRBV25-1
CASSEYSGSGTDTQYF
TGTGCCAGCAGTGAATACAGCGGGAGTGGCACAGATACGCAGTATTTT
>few|.|TRBJ2-1|TRBV7-2
CASSFSYEQFF
TGTGCCAGCAGCTTCTCTTATGAGCAGTTCTTC
>.|.|TRBJ2-7|TRBV11-1
CASSPLAASTGEQYF
TGTGCCAGCAGCCCCTTAGCGGCATCCACGGGGGAGCAGTACTTC
>few|.|TRBJ2-2|TRBV10-3
CAITGGWTGELFF
TGTGCCATCACCGGGGGATGGACCGGGGAGCTGTTTTTT
>.|.|TRBJ2-7|TRBV11-2
CASSRRGDEQYF
TGTGCCAGCAGCCGTCGCGGGGACGAGCAGTACTTC
>hyperexpanded|.|TRBJ2-5|TRBV27
CASNAGGETQYF
TGTGCCAGCAACGCAGGGGGGGAGACCCAGTACTTC
>.|.|TRBJ1-2|TRBV20-1
CSASSGAGYGYTF
TGCAGTGCTAGTTCCGGGGCAGGCTATGGCTACACCTTC
>.|.|TRBJ2-5|TRBV12-3/TRBV12-4
CASSPRGKGETQYF
TGTGCCAGCAGTCCCAGAGGAAAGGGCGAGACCCAGTACTTC
>few|TRBD1|TRBJ1-1|TRBV15
CATSRPTGEVTEAFF
TGTGCCACCAGCAGACCAACAGGGGAAGTCACTGAAGCTTTCTTT
>.|.|TRBJ1-2|TRBV14
CASSQDLDSGIYGYTF
TGTGCCAGCAGCCAAGATCTGGACAGCGGGATCTATGGCTACACCTTC
>.|.|TRBJ2-5|TRBV10-3
CAISDKTETQYF
TGTGCCATCAGTGACAAGACAGAGACCCAGTACTTC
>.|.|TRBJ2-3|TRBV7-2
CASSRSRGTDTQYF
TGTGCCAGCAGCCGTAGTAGGGGCACCGATACGCAGTATTTT
>.|.|TRBJ1-1|TRBV15
CASSSRQAWTEAFF
TGTGCCTCCAGCAGCAGACAGGCGTGGACTGAAGCTTTCTTT
>.|TRBD1|TRBJ2-1|TRBV7-6
CASSFRTGVNEQFF
TGTGCCAGCAGCTTCCGGACAGGGGTCAATGAGCAGTTCTTC
>.|TRBD1|TRBJ1-2|TRBV18
CASSPGTGRNYGYTF
TGTGCCAGCTCCCCCGGGACAGGGCGTAACTATGGCTACACCTTC
>.|.|TRBJ1-1|TRBV7-2
CASSPSHPEAFF
TGTGCCAGCAGCCCAAGTCACCCTGAAGCTTTCTTT
>.|TRBD2|TRBJ2-5|TRBV27
CASSFSGGETQYF
TGTGCCAGCAGTTTTTCGGGGGGAGAGACCCAGTACTTC
>few|.|TRBJ2-5|TRBV4-2
CASSHPSPTQYF
TGTGCCAGCAGCCACCCCTCCCCGACCCAGTACTTC
>.|.|TRBJ1-2|TRBV20-1
CSARGARQADGYTF
TGCAGTGCTAGAGGGGCCCGACAGGCGGATGGCTACACCTTC
>.|.|TRBJ1-2|TRBV4-1
CASSQDAARYTF
TGCGCCAGCAGCCAAGATGCCGCCCGCTACACCTTC
>.|.|TRBJ2-3|TRBV5-1
CASRFTDTQYF
TGCGCCAGCAGATTCACAGATACGCAGTATTTT
>.|TRBD2|TRBJ2-5|TRBV5-1
CASSLAGGRGDQETQYF
TGCGCCAGCAGCTTGGCCGGCGGGAGAGGGGACCAAGAGACCCAGTACTTC
>.|.|TRBJ1-6|TRBV20-1
CSARYQGPLHF
TGCAGTGCGCGATACCAGGGACCCCTCCACTTT
>.|TRBD2|TRBJ2-7|TRBV7-8
CASSSGLAVSYEQYF
TGTGCCAGCAGCTCCGGACTAGCGGTCTCCTACGAGCAGTACTTC
>.|.|TRBJ2-1|TRBV2
CASSAGMNNEQFF
TGTGCCAGCAGTGCCGGTATGAACAATGAGCAGTTCTTC
>.|.|TRBJ2-1|TRBV12-3/TRBV12-4
CASSRDGVNEQFF
TGTGCCAGCAGTCGGGACGGAGTCAATGAGCAGTTCTTC
>medium-sized|TRBD1|TRBJ1-5|TRBV29-1
CSVGQGGNQPQHF
TGCAGCGTTGGACAGGGGGGCAATCAGCCCCAGCATTTT
>.|TRBD2|TRBJ2-5|TRBV5-6
CASSLASGGETQYF
TGTGCCAGCAGCTTGGCTAGCGGGGGAGAGACCCAGTACTTC
>medium-sized|.|TRBJ2-3|TRBV11-2
CASSLGHTDTQYF
TGTGCCAGCAGCTTAGGCCACACAGATACGCAGTATTTT
>.|TRBD1|TRBJ1-1|TRBV6-2/TRBV6-3
CASSWPDRGLTEAFF
TGTGCCAGCAGTTGGCCGGACAGGGGGCTAACTGAAGCTTTCTTT
>few|.|TRBJ1-2|TRBV5-1
CATTDGGSGYGYTF
TGCGCCACCACAGACGGGGGGAGCGGCTATGGCTACACCTTC
>.|.|TRBJ2-1|TRBV6-2/TRBV6-3
CASSSIGQSDNEQFF
TGTGCCAGCAGTTCCATCGGACAGTCGGACAATGAGCAGTTCTTC
>.|.|TRBJ2-1|TRBV30
CAWTLRNEQFF
TGTGCCTGGACACTACGCAATGAGCAGTTCTTC
>few|.|TRBJ1-3|TRBV10-3
CAIRENRDSGNTIYF
TGTGCCATCAGAGAAAACAGGGACTCTGGAAACACCATATATTTT
>.|.|TRBJ1-1|TRBV29-1
CSVEDDSATEAFF
TGCAGCGTTGAAGATGATTCGGCCACTGAAGCTTTCTTT
>few|TRBD1|TRBJ2-5|TRBV20-1
CSASTGGETQYF
TGCAGTGCTTCAACAGGGGGAGAGACCCAGTACTTC
>.|.|TRBJ2-6|TRBV7-2
CASSLAGGVGANVLTF
TGTGCCAGCAGCTTAGCTGGAGGGGTTGGGGCCAACGTCCTGACTTTC
>medium-sized|TRBD2|TRBJ2-3|TRBV11-2
CASYSGGNTQYF
TGTGCCTCATATAGCGGGGGGAATACGCAGTATTTT
>.|TRBD1|TRBJ1-1|TRBV6-2/TRBV6-3
CASSFFGQGRTEAFF
TGTGCCAGCAGTTTCTTCGGACAGGGGAGGACTGAAGCTTTCTTT
>once|.|TRBJ2-3|TRBV7-2
CASSRLPTDTQYF
TGTGCCAGCAGCCGACTACCTACAGATACGCAGTATTTT
>once|TRBD2|TRBJ2-3|TRBV20-1
CSARGFSGGADADTQYF
TGCAGTGCTAGAGGCTTTAGCGGGGGGGCCGACGCAGATACGCAGTATTTT
>medium-sized|.|TRBJ1-3|TRBV7-9
CASSLGSGNTIYF
TGTGCCAGCAGCTTAGGCTCTGGAAACACCATATATTTT
>.|.|TRBJ1-1|TRBV18
CASSPPSSENTEAFF
TGTGCCAGCTCACCACCTTCCTCGGAGAACACTGAAGCTTTCTTT